This T cell receptor (beta chain) is drawn from a study of spatial heterogeneity in lung cancer. The time point: sample taken at primary tumor resection. No cell sorting; template was whole RNA from tumor, lung tissue or PBMC. This clonotype was seen at least ten times. Each CDR3 protein is one row after TCRdb ran MiXCR on the 5' RACE reads. The sample records 40,000 to 55,000 distinct CDR3 sequences, roughly 13% being singletons. V dropped 2 bases and J dropped 6 bases, with 14 bases sitting between them. This CDR3 comprises 14 residues. CDR1 MDHEN and CDR2 SYDVKM come from the germline V gene. This chain uses TRBV28 with TRBJ2-7, with D unresolved. This specimen consisted of PBMCs, obtained at surgery. This TCR was recovered from a male donor with early-stage non-small cell lung cancer. CDR3 residues: CASSLGQSPLEQYF. Here the CDR3 DNA reads TGTGCCAGCAGTTTAGGGCAGTCCCCCCTCGAGCAGTACTTC.